This T cell receptor beta chain was captured in a study of cytomegalovirus exposure and HLA in healthy donors. Study-wide background: As released early, the data held 70 million to 95 million unique TCRs from HLA-typed donors.

J lost 3 bases, V lost 0 bases, and 9 bases had no gene match. The length of the CDR3 is 17 residues. Germline values: CDR1 SGHNT, CDR2 YYREEE (reference sequence). It was with 60 Vbeta and 13 Jbeta primers that the PCR ran. The data were produced by immunoSEQ multiplex PCR, yet TCRdb's version contains in-frame clones alone and is incomplete. This table holds 100,000 to 120,000 clones, 60% to 85% found once. To note about this clone: Its antigen is unknown.

General study points: Analyses of presence and absence presupposed an approximately uniform sequencing depth across donors. It was reported in a later analysis that an Asian-associated ancestry cluster showed fewer N-insertions than the approximately 670-donor mean. Three CMV-associated chains were confirmed in vitro to be specific for CMV antigens.

The chain is built from TRBV5-4 and TRBJ2-7; 10 bases line up with TRBD2. This clonotype was obtained from a male donor in good health and CMV-seronegative. Material: PBMCs. The CDR3 bases are TGTGCCAGCAGCTTGGGGGCTAGCGGGAGTTTTGGCTACGAGCAGTACTTC. Its protein product is CASSLGASGSFGYEQYF.